A selection of T cell receptor beta chains follows, all from one sample in a study of shared clonotypes between healthy human individuals. The method was immunoSEQ multiplex PCR; TCRdb's version includes in-frame clones alone and lacks a portion of them. The table has about 1.5 million clones, approximately 98% seen once; the top ten hold around 0.45%. The sequencing input was naive CD4+ T cells sorted from blood. These receptors were obtained from a man younger than 45 in good health. The CDR3 runs from the conserved cysteine through the conserved F or W. The D gene is left open where the match is weak. Clone size is given for some rows only: seen once, a few or many times, or a class if the clone is expanded.

.,TRBV19,.,TRBJ1-5,CASNLVSGPQHF,TGTGCCAGTAACCTCGTGTCTGGACCCCAGCATTTT
TRBD2,TRBV9,once,TRBJ2-1,CASSVGGGPSNEQFF,TGTGCCAGCAGCGTAGGGGGAGGGCCGAGCAATGAGCAGTTCTTC
.,TRBV2,.,TRBJ1-1,CASSPRRANTEAFF,TGTGCCAGCAGTCCTCGGAGGGCGAACACTGAAGCTTTCTTT
.,TRBV6-1,.,TRBJ2-7,CASRMTANYEQYF,TGTGCCAGCAGAATGACTGCGAACTACGAGCAGTACTTC
.,TRBV29-1,.,TRBJ2-1,CSVEPPLSSYNEQFF,TGCAGCGTTGAACCACCCCTCAGCTCCTACAATGAGCAGTTCTTC
.,TRBV18,.,TRBJ1-2,CASSQGGRPVGYGYTF,TGTGCCAGCTCTCAGGGAGGCCGCCCTGTTGGCTATGGCTACACCTTC
.,TRBV28,.,TRBJ2-7,CASSLPDTYEQYF,TGTGCCAGCAGTTTGCCAGATACCTACGAGCAGTACTTC
.,TRBV4-2,.,TRBJ2-3,CASSQDIGGTDTQYF,TGTGCCAGCAGCCAAGATATAGGCGGGACAGATACGCAGTATTTT
TRBD2,TRBV9,.,TRBJ2-1,CASSVAPLTRVAGVQNEQFF,TGTGCCAGCAGCGTAGCCCCCCTGACTCGGGTAGCGGGAGTTCAAAATGAGCAGTTCTTC
.,TRBV7-9,.,TRBJ2-7,CASSLLAGAQRAREQYF,TGTGCCAGCAGCTTACTCGCAGGAGCCCAAAGAGCTCGCGAGCAGTACTTC